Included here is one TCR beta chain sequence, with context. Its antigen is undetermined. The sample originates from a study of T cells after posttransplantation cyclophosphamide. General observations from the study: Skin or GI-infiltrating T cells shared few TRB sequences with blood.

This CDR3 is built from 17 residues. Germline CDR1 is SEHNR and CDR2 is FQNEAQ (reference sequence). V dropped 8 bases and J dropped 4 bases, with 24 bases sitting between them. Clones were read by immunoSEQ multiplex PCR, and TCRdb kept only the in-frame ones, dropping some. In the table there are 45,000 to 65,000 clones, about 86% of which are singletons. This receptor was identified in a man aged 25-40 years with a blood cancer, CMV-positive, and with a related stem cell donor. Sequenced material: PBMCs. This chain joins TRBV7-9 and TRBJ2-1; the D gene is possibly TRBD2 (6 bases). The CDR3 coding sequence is TGTGCCAGCCAGCTGGGTACTGGGGGGAAAACGTACAATGAGCAGTTCTTC. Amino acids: CASQLGTGGKTYNEQFF.